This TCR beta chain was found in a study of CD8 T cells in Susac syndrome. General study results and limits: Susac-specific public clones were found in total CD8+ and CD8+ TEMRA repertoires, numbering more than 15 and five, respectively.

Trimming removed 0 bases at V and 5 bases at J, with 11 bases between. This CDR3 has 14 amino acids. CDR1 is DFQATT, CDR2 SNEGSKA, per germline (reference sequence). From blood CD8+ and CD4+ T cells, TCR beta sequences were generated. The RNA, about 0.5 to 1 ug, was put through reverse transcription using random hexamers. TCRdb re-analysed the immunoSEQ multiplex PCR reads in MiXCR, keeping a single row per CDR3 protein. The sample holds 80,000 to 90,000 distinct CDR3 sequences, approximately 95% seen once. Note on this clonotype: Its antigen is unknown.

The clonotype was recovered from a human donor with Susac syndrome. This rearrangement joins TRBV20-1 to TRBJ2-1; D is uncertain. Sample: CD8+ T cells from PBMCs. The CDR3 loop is CSARDFPGNNEQFF. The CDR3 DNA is TGCAGTGCTAGAGATTTCCCGGGCAACAATGAGCAGTTCTTC.